What follows describes a single TCR beta chain. Its antigen is not identified. This specimen belongs to a study of cytomegalovirus exposure and HLA in healthy donors. The PCR ran on 60 Vbeta and 13 Jbeta primers. Here immunoSEQ multiplex PCR was the method, and the copy in TCRdb shows in-frame clones only, minus some. The sample yields 30,000 to 45,000 clones, more than 80% seen once. CDR3 size: 14 residues. Trimming left V 4 bases short and J 9 bases short, with 13 bases between. Germline V gives CDR1 MNHEY, CDR2 SMNVEV (reference sequence). General study findings and limits: Several of the most significant clusters appeared linked to common viral pathogens, based on a later analysis. In a later analysis, most CMV-associated TCR beta chains appeared HLA-restricted. Accurate HLA-A and HLA-B prediction from TCR beta sequences was reported for most subjects.

The sequenced sample was PBMCs. This TCR came from a woman in her thirties or forties in good health and CMV-seronegative. This sequence joins TRBV27 and TRBJ1-6; D is ambiguous. CDR3 protein: CASSYRRGTSPLHF. The CDR3 nucleotides read TGTGCCAGCAGTTACCGACGGGGAACTTCACCCCTCCACTTT.